Included here is one T cell receptor (beta chain) sequence, with context. Time point of the sample: pretreatment peripheral blood. These data are taken from a study of PD-L1 blockade in urothelial cancer. Study overall: Chemotherapy regimens numbering 0 to 3 had been given to patients.

CDR1 WNHNN and CDR2 SYGVQD come from the germline V gene (reference sequence). There are 12 residues in the CDR3. The V gene lost 4 bases and the J gene lost 2 bases, with 5 bases spanning the gap. Assay used: immunoSEQ multiplex PCR; TCRdb lists only in-frame clones, some missing. The table has around 45,000 clones, 80% seen once. The chain employs TRBV10-1 and TRBJ2-5; D gene uncertain. The clonotype was recovered from a man in his sixties with urothelial cancer. This sample comprised PBMCs, obtained around atezolizumab (anti-PD-L1) treatment. CDR3 bases: TGCGCCAGCAGTGGCGGTCAAGAGACCCAGTACTTC. Protein product: CASSGGQETQYF.